This TCR beta chain was observed in a study of vaccination and CD4 T cells after COVID-19. For the study at large: Cellular stimulation was performed using overlapping spike peptides derived from SARS-CoV-2, HCoV-NL63, HCoV-OC43 and HCoV-229E.

With 3 bases removed from V and 7 bases from J, the gap between germline ends came to 13 bases. Germline V gives CDR1 DFQATT, CDR2 SNEGSKA (reference sequence). CDR3 length: 14 amino acids. A note on this clonotype: The antigen is undetermined.

Noted treatment: approximately nine-day PBMC culture with coronavirus spike peptide pools or control peptides (ViraFEST assay). Cultured CD4+ T-cell DNA underwent Oncomine TCR Beta short-read sequencing. TCRdb processed the PCR reads anew with MiXCR; each CDR3 protein has one entry. The sample records about 3,200 distinct CDR3 sequences, approximately 80% being singletons. The receptor comes from a human donor who had recovered from COVID-19. V is TRBV20-1 and J is TRBJ1-6; no clear D. The sample consisted of CD4+ T cells from blood, cultured in vitro. The CDR3 region has the DNA TGCAGTGCTAGCGAGCTAGTCGACAATTCACCCCTCCACTTT. Its translation is CSASELVDNSPLHF.